Sequencing of this T cell receptor (beta chain) was carried out in a study of T cell responses to AZD1222 COVID-19 vaccine. Regarding the study as a whole: Seropositive status at baseline applied to only six AZD1222 recipients. Females made up more of the donors, who were largely white British, and clonal diversity may have come out too low. Spike as a whole was targeted by vaccine-associated CD4 TCRs, dominant at 160-218 and 743-854.

TCRdb keeps only in-frame clones here, not all; method: immunoSEQ multiplex PCR. This table holds tens of thousands of clones, 80% to 95% found once. V gave up 6 bases and J gave up 0 bases, with 12 bases separating them. The V gene's germline CDR1 is LNHDA and CDR2 SQIVND (reference sequence). This CDR3 has 15 amino acids. To note about this clone: What it recognizes is unknown.

The sequence derives from an adult in good health. The material was peripheral blood, obtained on day 0 of MenACWY control vaccination. This chain joins TRBV19 and TRBJ1-3; unclear D gene. In nucleotides, the CDR3 is TGTGCCAGTAGACGCGACGGATACTCTGGAAACACCATATATTTT. It encodes CASRRDGYSGNTIYF.